This TCR beta chain was retrieved from a study of blood T cell repertoires in COVID-19. Turning to the study itself: Acute and convalescent COVID-19 specimens originated in the United States, Italy and Spain.

The table lists this clone with a count of one. This CDR3 comprises 13 residues. Trimming stripped 3 bases from V and 8 bases from J, with 10 bases between. Profiled with immunoSEQ multiplex PCR; TCRdb holds only in-frame clones, not every one. Of some 300,000 clones listed, 70% to 90% are singletons. This sequence originates from a woman in her twenties or thirties who had recovered from COVID-19. The sample taken for sequencing was peripheral blood. The chain uses TRBV12-3 or TRBV12-4 and TRBJ2-2, with D tentatively TRBD1 (6 bases). The CDR3 loop is CASSLDSLGELFF. The CDR3 DNA reads TGTGCCAGCAGTTTGGACAGTTTAGGGGAGCTGTTTTTT.